The sequence of this T cell receptor beta chain was determined in a study of T cell repertoires in cytomegalovirus infection. TCRdb re-called the reads through MiXCR, storing one row per CDR3 protein. The sample lists around 70,000 distinct CDR3 sequences; about 26% were seen once. Of note for this clonotype: Its antigen is unidentified. This is likely an artifact of a read error, given a far larger clone one base away.

The CDR3 is made up of 12 amino acids. Trimming removed 1 base at V and 5 bases at J, with 3 bases between. The receptor's source is a human donor in good health (CMV status not recorded). Some clones in this sample may be carry-over from other donors' samples. The chain is built from TRBV12-3 or TRBV12-4 and TRBJ1-5; D unclear. The sequences come from CD8+ T cells from cultured PBMCs, collected from culture after CMV antigen stimulation. CDR3 region: CASSLGYQPQHF. The DNA of the CDR3 is TGTGCCAGCAGTTTAGGCTATCAGCCCCAGCATTTT.